This T cell receptor (beta chain) was sequenced in a study of regulatory T cells in long-lasting Graves disease. Study in general: The study counted Graves' disease as persistent given over 5 years of antithyroid drugs and positive TSH receptor antibodies.

Deletions cut 5 bases from V and 8 bases from J, with 27 bases between. CDR3 length equals 17 residues. The germline CDR1 and CDR2 sequences are SQVTM and ANQGSEA. Library construction for TCR beta used iRepertoire HTBI primers and Arm-PCR of CDR3 regions. TCRdb re-called the multiplex PCR reads with MiXCR, one entry per CDR3 protein. The sample carries roughly 300,000 distinct CDR3 sequences, around 23% recorded once. This clonotype was seen more than once but under ten times. Its matching antigen is unknown. General study points: Patients with persistent disease shared some 2,900 public clonotypes, outpacing the approximately 920 shared by new patients.

Time point denoted: persistent/refractory GD, antithyroid drugs over 5 years with positive TRAb. Construction of the TCR library relied on RNA isolated from PBMCs. This TCR came from a female donor with Graves disease. The chain recombines TRBV29-1 with TRBJ1-4; tentatively, D is TRBD1 (5 bases). Material: peripheral blood mononuclear cells (PBMCs), obtained when the disease was refractory, from a patient treated with antithyroid drugs. The CDR3, as DNA: TGCAGCGTTAAAGGGGCCGAGACCAGGAGGGGTGGGGAAAAACTGTTTTTT. Amino acids: CSVKGAETRRGGEKLFF.